Sequencing of this T cell receptor (beta chain) was carried out in a study of shared clonotypes between healthy human individuals. As for the study in general: A donor's plate count was three for CD4 naive and three for CD4 memory; CD8 naive had two and CD8 memory one.

The table came from immunoSEQ multiplex PCR; TCRdb's copy has only in-frame clones and leaves some out. Seen here are a few million clones, approximately 92% observed once, and the top ten hold around 0.14%. V lost 4 bases and J lost 2, with 8 bases in between. This CDR3 comprises 12 residues. Germline V gene sequence: CDR1 GTSNPN, CDR2 SVGIG (reference sequence). What was sequenced was naive CD4+ T cells sorted from blood. Regarding subset: CD45RA+ positively selected. The TCR comes from a man aged 18 to 29 in good health. This rearrangement joins TRBV30 to TRBJ1-2; D not certain. In DNA form, the CDR3 reads TGTGCCTGGACCGCCGACAACTATGGCTACACCTTC. Protein: CAWTADNYGYTF.